This TCR beta chain was sequenced in a study of blood T cell repertoires in COVID-19 (dated by TCRdb to 2018 to 2021). Turning to the overall study: Samples covering the acute and convalescent phases of COVID-19 were provided by collaborators in the United States, Italy and Spain. HLA class I and class II types, where available, came from metadata supplied by the sample provider rather than from assay-based typing. The samples were drawn from the first 160 participants of the ongoing ImmuneRACE study and from 1,200 or so subjects provided by 6 global collaborators. The repertoires were released in a freely available public database meant as a resource for research on the immune response to SARS-CoV-2. Nearly every sample came with metadata listing a de-identified subject ID, COVID-19 status, age in years and sex. The dataset comprised deeply sampled blood TCRbeta repertoires from subjects exposed to, actively infected with, or recovered from COVID-19. The prospective study material was composed of cDNA or gDNA derived from T cells, B-cell-depleted T cells, or PBMCs. Paper-wide results and their limitations: The quantity of clinical and demographic metadata differed by source and by participant and was supplied without curation.

Comments on this clone: The specificity of this receptor is unknown. Base qualities are not provided; no much larger clone lies one nucleotide away.

The immunoSEQ Assay, a bias-controlled multiplex PCR, was used to amplify TCRbeta CDR3 regions from genomic DNA. On the study's bioinformatics: The number of nucleated cells in each sample was estimated from the amplification of reference gene primers within the assay. To quantify the absolute abundance of each unique TCRbeta CDR3 rearrangement, sequence reads were collapsed and filtered. For each sample, productive Simpson clonality was calculated as the square root of Simpson's diversity index across productive rearrangements. The table was pulled from immuneACCESS by TCRdb, which kept in-frame rearrangements only. Such tables lose some clones; where checked, under half of the loss comes from unresolved V genes, and the rest has no known cause. Clonal size and the V and J genes are those of that table, whereas D and trimming came from the DNA. Recorded for this sample are 350,000 or so clones; over 85% of them occurred a single time. The ten most abundant clones make up under 5% of the sample.

V loses 0 bases of germline sequence and J loses 1 base, and the interval between the two ends is 13 bases. CDR1 and CDR2 were assigned from the germline V gene as SGHRS and YFSETQ. From the cysteine up to the phenylalanine, the CDR3 has a length of 16 residues. The CDR3 DNA has 48 bases and is translated from base 1. One collaborating source in Seattle enrolled patients while the patients were actively infected and followed the patients over time throughout the course of disease. Whole blood was collected in K2EDTA tubes by collaborating institutions according to the institutions' own protocols. For TCRbeta analysis, collaborators shipped samples in one of three forms: frozen whole blood, isolated PBMCs, or DNA extracted from either of those sample types.

This chain joins TRBV5-1 to TRBJ1-1; tentative D gene TRBD1, with 5 bases matching. Sequences were obtained from peripheral blood. The TCR comes from a woman in her sixties with COVID-19, enrolled during active disease. The CDR3 amino acid sequence is: CASSLALAGPNTEAFF. The DNA sequence reads TGCGCCAGCAGCTTGGCCCTTGCAGGGCCGAACACTGAAGCTTTCTTT.